The 27 T cell receptor beta chains below all came from one sample that was sequenced in a study of tissue T cells after allogeneic stem cell transplantation (dated by TCRdb to about 2022). The protocol used for the library was the immunoSEQ multiplex PCR assay. TCRdb obtained this table from immuneACCESS and retained in-frame rearrangements with V and J assigned. These tables miss some clones; where compared with another copy, unresolved V genes account for less than half of the shortfall, and the remainder is unexplained. Counted in this sample were around 40,000 clones; 92% of them appeared once. The ten largest make up approximately 3.9% of the sample. The time point label, as the study defines it: recipient (host-origin) PBMCs collected before allo-HCT. Sample: blood, taken before transplantation. Receptors were obtained from a woman aged 35 to 75 who later had graft-versus-host disease after an allogeneic stem cell transplant.

The V call is TRBV9, the J call TRBJ2-4; D is unresolved. Germline V gene data show CDR1 as SGDLS and CDR2 as YYNGEE. The V gene lost 3 bases and the J gene lost 13 bases, with 8 bases spanning the gap. This CDR3 spans 10 amino acids. CDR3 DNA sequence: TGTGCCAGCAGCGCCGGATTGCAGTACTTC. This codes for CASSAGLQYF.

This rearrangement joins TRBV7-2 to TRBJ2-3; D is unresolved. CDR3 length: 12 amino acids. V gave up 5 bases and J gave up 4 bases, with 7 bases separating them. Germline V lookup: CDR1 SGHTA, CDR2 FQGNSA. CDR3 nucleotides: TGTGCCAGCAGCCCTTCGGCAGATACGCAGTATTTT. Amino acids: CASSPSADTQYF.

As for this clone: Its ends do not fully match the called genes, so a read error is possible. The chain links TRBV5-4 to TRBJ2-4; maybe TRBD2 (6 bases). CDR3 length: 16 residues. The germline V gene has CDR1 SGHNT and CDR2 YYREEE (reference sequence). Here the CDR3 reads CASSPAGENEGTPIHF. The CDR3 bases are TGTGCCAGCAGCCCGGCTGGGGAGAACGAAGGGACTCCAATACACTTC.

V usage is TRBV14 and J usage is TRBJ2-1, with 8 positions matching TRBD1. Germline loops: CDR1 SGHDN, CDR2 FVKESK. This CDR3 region has 16 residues. V gave up 2 bases and J gave up 1 base; unmatched junction bases: 4. The CDR3 loop reads CASSQWTGRSYNEQFF. For the CDR3, the DNA is TGTGCCAGCAGCCAATGGACAGGGAGGTCCTACAATGAGCAGTTCTTC.

V and J are TRBV19 and TRBJ1-3; a possible D gene is TRBD1 (5 bases). The V end lost 7 bases, the J end lost 2 bases, and 12 bases lay between the germline ends. Germline V gives CDR1 LNHDA, CDR2 SQIVND (reference sequence). The CDR3 runs 14 residues. The CDR3 loop reads CASIPAGAGNTIYF. The CDR3, as DNA: TGTGCCAGTATCCCGGCGGGGGCTGGAAACACCATATATTTT.

The chain recombines TRBV30 with TRBJ2-3; 7 bases are a match to TRBD2. Germline values: CDR1 GTSNPN, CDR2 SVGIG (reference sequence). CDR3 length: 13 residues. V trimming: 3 bases; J trimming: 3 bases; junction bases outside the gene matches: 3. The CDR3 bases are TGTGCCTGGAGGACTAGCAGGACAGATACGCAGTATTTT. This sequence encodes CAWRTSRTDTQYF.

The V call is TRBV2, the J call TRBJ1-1; 8 bases map to TRBD1. There are 13 residues in the CDR3. Germline V gene data show CDR1 as SNHLY and CDR2 as FYNNEI. Trimming cost V 7 bases and J 4 bases; bases outside gene matches: 5. The CDR3 here is CASNEQGGTEAFF. The DNA of the CDR3 is TGTGCCAGCAACGAACAGGGGGGCACTGAAGCTTTCTTT.

In its sample, this clone was seen a few times. One junction end does not reproduce the germline sequence, and a read error may be involved. The chain links TRBV7-2 to TRBJ2-1; 10 positions match TRBD2. Germline V gives CDR1 SGHTA, CDR2 FQGNSA. This CDR3 region has 16 residues. CDR3 sequence: CASSERGLARMGERFF. For the CDR3, the DNA is TGTGCCAGCAGCGAACGGGGACTAGCGAGGATGGGTGAGCGGTTCTTC.

The chain uses TRBV12-3 or TRBV12-4 and TRBJ2-1, with a tentative D call TRBD1 (5 bases). This CDR3 region has 13 residues. V was clipped by 4 bases and J by 12 bases, with 16 bases between them. CDR3 nucleotides: TGTGCCAGCAGTTCCCATTCCATGCAGGGGCAGTTCTTC. Translated: CASSSHSMQGQFF.

The V gene is TRBV10-3, the J gene TRBJ2-3; TRBD2 aligns across 8 bases. Germline CDR1 ENHRY, CDR2 SYGVKD. The CDR3 is 16 amino acids. J was trimmed by 4 bases and V by 3 bases; bases with no gene match: 9. The CDR3 spells CAISDFSAGVPDTQYF. The CDR3 nucleotides are TGTGCCATCAGTGATTTCTCAGCGGGAGTACCAGATACGCAGTATTTT.

The V call is TRBV19, the J call TRBJ1-2; D possibly corresponds to TRBD1 (5 bases). This CDR3 has 16 residues. V gave up 5 bases and J gave up 1 base, with 17 bases separating them. Germline lookup yields CDR1 LNHDA and CDR2 SQIVND (reference sequence). The CDR3 region is CASSRSRQMVNYGYTF. The CDR3 DNA sequence: TGTGCCAGTAGTCGGTCCAGACAGATGGTTAACTATGGCTACACCTTC.

The V call is TRBV27, the J call TRBJ2-1; 12 bases fit TRBD2. V shed 4 bases, J shed 4 bases, and the junction held 2 bases outside the gene matches. The CDR3 spans 15 residues. Germline CDR1 reads MNHEY; CDR2 reads SMNVEV (reference sequence). CDR3 protein: CASSYGLAGYNEQFF. The CDR3 bases are TGTGCCAGCAGTTATGGACTAGCGGGGTACAATGAGCAGTTCTTC.

J is TRBJ1-2 and V is TRBV6-6, with 8 bases matching TRBD1. V lost 4 bases and J lost 8; bases outside the gene matches: 6. CDR1 and CDR2 from the germline V gene are MNHNY and SVGAGI (reference sequence). The CDR3 loop spans 13 amino acids. CDR3 DNA sequence: TGTGCCAGCAGTTGGGCGACAGGGGAGGGCTACACCTTC. Residues: CASSWATGEGYTF.

The gene calls are TRBV18 and TRBJ1-2, with TRBD1 matching 7 bases. CDR3 length: 14 amino acids. V lost 2 bases and J lost 8; bases outside the gene matches: 8. Germline CDR1 and CDR2: KGHSH and LQKENI. The CDR3 coding sequence is TGTGCCAGCTCACCATCGAACAGGGGTACGGGCTACACCTTC. It yields the protein CASSPSNRGTGYTF.

This clone was observed once. This chain connects TRBV6-2 or TRBV6-3 to TRBJ2-5; D not resolved. CDR3 length equals 12 residues. Germline V gene lookup returns CDR1 MNHEY and CDR2 SVGEGT. V lost 6 bases and J 5 bases, leaving 10 bases between the germline ends. CDR3 nucleotide sequence: TGTGCCAGCAGCTTGTCCCTGGAGACCCAGTACTTC. Residues: CASSLSLETQYF.

This chain joins TRBV10-3 and TRBJ1-1; TRBD1 is a possible D gene (6 bases). The CDR3 totals 17 residues. The germline V and J ends were trimmed by 4 bases and 4 bases, with 22 bases remaining between them. CDR1 is ENHRY, CDR2 SYGVKD, per germline. CDR3 coding DNA: TGTGCCATCAGTGGACCAGAACCTCAGGGGTTAGCCACTGAAGCTTTCTTT. Its translation: CAISGPEPQGLATEAFF.

The gene calls are TRBV2 and TRBJ1-2; the match to TRBD1 covers 9 bases. V was pared by 7 bases and J by 2 bases, with 5 bases of the junction left unmatched. Germline loops: CDR1 SNHLY, CDR2 FYNNEI. The CDR3 totals 14 residues. The CDR3 protein is CASNTDRGNYGYTF. The CDR3 DNA follows: TGTGCCAGCAACACCGACAGGGGGAACTATGGCTACACCTTC.

J is TRBJ2-7 and V is TRBV27; D may match TRBD1 or TRBD2 (5 bases each). The V and J ends lost 3 bases and 5 bases respectively, with 11 bases between them. The germline CDR1 and CDR2 sequences are MNHEY and SMNVEV (reference sequence). The CDR3 is made up of 13 amino acids. CDR3 sequence: CASSLGRENEQYF. The CDR3 DNA reads as TGTGCCAGCAGTTTGGGCAGGGAGAACGAGCAGTACTTC.

The chain is built from TRBV28 and TRBJ1-6; 7 bases fit TRBD1. The CDR3 loop spans 15 amino acids. The trim removed 0 bases at V and 7 bases at J, leaving 3 bases unmatched. Germline loops: CDR1 MDHEN, CDR2 SYDVKM. The CDR3 nucleotides read TGTGCCAGCAGTTTATGGACAGGGTTGAATTCACCCCTCCACTTT. It translates to CASSLWTGLNSPLHF. Full variable domain (rest looked up from reference TRBV28 and TRBJ1-6): DVKVTQSSRYLVKRTGEKVFLECVQDMDHENMFWYRQDPGLGLRLIYFSYDVKMKEKGDIPEGYSVSREKKERFSLILESASTNQTSMYLCASSLWTGLNSPLHFGNGTRLTVT.

CDR3 sequence: CASRPPEKDTQYF. DNA of the CDR3: TGTGCCAGCAGGCCCCCGGAGAAAGATACGCAGTATTTT. V and J are TRBV7-2 and TRBJ2-3; D gene ambiguous. CDR1 SGHTA and CDR2 FQGNSA come from the germline V gene. Trimming removed 6 bases from V and 5 bases from J, with 12 bases in between. The CDR3 sequence is 13 residues long.

J is TRBJ1-1 and V is TRBV6-5; D is perhaps TRBD1 (5 bases). The CDR3 is 15 amino acids. The V gene lost 2 bases and the J gene lost 4 bases, with 14 bases spanning the gap. CDR1 and CDR2 (germline): MNHEY, SVGAGI. The CDR3 DNA sequence: TGTGCCAGCAGTTACCCTGGGACCCGAGGCACTGAAGCTTTCTTT. The encoded protein is CASSYPGTRGTEAFF.

The rearrangement links TRBV27 to TRBJ2-1, with 8 positions matching TRBD2. Unmatched junction bases numbered 11, after V lost 7 bases and J lost 6 bases. Germline V lookup: CDR1 MNHEY, CDR2 SMNVEV (reference sequence). This CDR3 comprises 15 residues. CDR3 nucleotide sequence: TGTGCCAGCACCCTGAACCCGGGAGGGGGCAATGAGCAGTTCTTC. Amino acids: CASTLNPGGGNEQFF.

The chain uses TRBV3-1 (or the pseudogene TRBV3-2) and TRBJ1-2; D is possibly TRBD1 (5 bases). The CDR3 contains 13 residues. Trimming left V 0 bases short and J 5 bases short, with 7 bases between. Looked up from germline, CDR1 is LGHDT and CDR2 is YNNKEL (reference sequence). The CDR3 DNA sequence: TGTGCCAGCAGCCAAGATAGGGGTTATGGCTACACCTTC. Translating it yields CASSQDRGYGYTF.

The CDR3 loop reads CASSKKGLAGGGGTDTQYF. The CDR3 coding sequence is TGTGCCAGTAGTAAGAAGGGACTAGCGGGCGGAGGGGGAACAGATACGCAGTATTTT. This chain connects TRBV19 to TRBJ2-3, with 12 nucleotides matching TRBD2. Germline V gives CDR1 LNHDA, CDR2 SQIVND (reference sequence). The V gene end was trimmed by 4 bases and the J gene end by 3 bases; junction bases not matched to a gene: 14. The CDR3 has 19 amino acids.

The CDR3 DNA is TGTGCCAGCAGCTTGGGACTGACGAACACTGAAGCTTTCTTT. Amino acid sequence: CASSLGLTNTEAFF. The rearrangement links TRBV5-6 to TRBJ1-1; D gene unclear. The V gene's germline CDR1 is SGHDT and CDR2 YYEEEE. The V end was cut by 0 bases, the J end by 1 base, with 7 bases between. The CDR3 consists of 14 residues.

The V and J genes are TRBV12-5 and TRBJ2-4; D might be TRBD1 (5 bases). CDR1 and CDR2 (germline): LGHNT, FRNRAP. V was trimmed by 0 bases and J by 2 bases, leaving 11 bases between them. CDR3 size: 16 residues. The CDR3 spells CASGLVQGGTKNIQYF. The CDR3 coding sequence is TGTGCTAGTGGTTTGGTCCAGGGCGGTACCAAAAACATTCAGTACTTC.

The chain carries TRBV15 and TRBJ1-1; D call uncertain. This CDR3 is built from 13 residues. Trimming removed 5 bases from V and 4 bases from J, with 11 bases in between. The germline CDR1 and CDR2 sequences are LNHNV and YYDKDF (reference sequence). The CDR3 region has the DNA TGTGCCACCAGCGCTCTGGCGACCACTGAAGCTTTCTTT. Protein sequence: CATSALATTEAFF.